This TCR beta chain was sequenced during a study of T cells in Graves' hyperthyroidism and ophthalmopathy (dated by TCRdb to about 2019). In the study overall: Peripheral blood samples were taken at initial diagnosis, before any treatment was given. TCR V-J signatures able to tell the groups apart were searched for in a discovery cohort of some 97 patients, of whom 43 had Graves' ophthalmopathy and under 65 had stable Graves' hyperthyroidism. Prospective prediction of ophthalmopathy was tested in an independent validation cohort consisting of some 20 hyperthyroidism patients and around 16 patients who later progressed to ophthalmopathy. The 95 to 100 discovery patients were randomly divided into training and test sets at a 7:3 ratio. In addition, the study compared T-cell repertoires in thyroid tissue and in blood from about 6 Graves' hyperthyroidism patients. Following sampling, methimazole starting at 30 mg daily was given to hyperthyroidism patients, and high-dose intravenous methylprednisolone was given to ophthalmopathy patients. The paper describes TCR Vbeta CDR3 sequencing of 120 to 150 peripheral blood samples, made up of some 40 ophthalmopathy patients, around 73 hyperthyroidism patients and 17 progressor patients.

The TCR beta CDR3 regions were amplified from the RNA transcripts. For the first round of RT-PCR on the TCR CDR3, the HTBI primer set was used together with the Qiagen OneStep RT-PCR kit. A second multiplex PCR round built the libraries, followed by size selection and purification. Sequencing of the libraries was done on an Illumina HiSeq2000 using paired-end 100 bp reads. Turning to the authors' computational methods: Raw data were processed with SOAPnuke, discarding reads with adapters, uncalled bases, mean Phred below 15, or no exact constant-primer or identifier match. High-quality paired reads were merged using COPE v1.2.5, and each unique nucleotide sequence was defined as a clonotype. Clonotypes were aligned to IMGT TRBV, TRBD and TRBJ reference segments using MiTCR v1.1. Only V-J combinations with frequency above 0.0001, covering 99% to 99.2% of repertoires, were analysed. A TCS score was defined as the ratio of F50 (clonal expansion) to E x V (chaos), with BLOSUM62-based TCRdist applied between CDR3 peptides within each V-J. Welch's t-statistics and random forest reduced just over 500 V-J features to roughly 13, which were used in a naive Bayes classifier (R e1071). The public reads were reprocessed in TCRdb via fastp at Q25 and MiXCR, keeping in-frame beta chains. Duplicate CDR3 protein sequences are folded into a single record with the most common DNA and genes. The V and J calls here are based on TCRdb, not the publication. A total of roughly 650,000 distinct CDR3 sequences appear in this sample, approximately 15% of them only once. The ten largest account for roughly 3% of the sample.

Results and caveats for the whole study, not just this receptor: Most expanded thyroid clonotypes (frequency above 0.001) were also detected in blood, a finding suggesting that blood repertoires may reflect thyroid immune responses. In validation, the model predicted progression to ophthalmopathy a median of roughly 6.2 months before onset, with approximately 71% sensitivity and 72.22% specificity. Sample size was not statistically predetermined, and blinding of investigators to group allocation was not performed. In cross-validation, a model built on a 13 V-J signature told ophthalmopathy apart from stable hyperthyroidism with under 90% sensitivity and roughly 83% specificity, and in testing the same model reached 80%/75%.

Ophthalmopathy patients had moderately to severely active disease, Clinical Activity Score of at least 3, NOSPECS grade of at least 4, and duration under 3 months. Patients with uncontrolled infections, other autoimmune diseases, pregnancy or lactation were excluded. Diagnoses were based on clinical symptoms, serum thyroxine and TRAb, thyroid ultrasound and orbital computed tomography. Ficoll-Paque density gradient centrifugation was used to isolate PBMCs from 10 ml of fresh peripheral blood. Total RNA was extracted using Trizol reagent, and RNA quality was assessed on an Agilent 2100 Bioanalyzer. This clonotype was observed many times. It lacks a known antigen. No qualities accompany the bases; no much larger clone lies one base away. This TCR came from a middle-aged woman with Graves' ophthalmopathy. The source material was blood.

The CDR3 here reads CASSRTTGTRGSNEQFF. The DNA sequence follows: TGTGCCAGCAGCCGCACAACCGGGACTAGAGGGTCCAATGAGCAGTTCTTC. Here the chain combines TRBV7-9 and TRBJ2-1; 8 middle bases align to TRBD2. Based on the germline V gene (reference sequence), the CDR1 and CDR2 sequences are SEHNR and FQNEAQ. The cysteine opens and the phenylalanine closes a CDR3 of 17 amino acids. Left in the record is the CDR3 DNA by itself, 51 bases read in frame from the first base. Trimming accounts for 5 bases at V and 6 bases at J, while the number of junction bases matched to no gene is 15. Supplemented by the reference TRBV7-9 and TRBJ2-1 proteins around the CDR3, the complete variable domain is DTGVSQNPRHKITKRGQNVTFRCDPISEHNRLYWYRQTLGQGPEFLTYFQNEAQLEKSRLLSDRFSAERPKGSFSTLEIQRTEQGDSAMYLCASSRTTGTRGSNEQFFGPGTRLTVL.